These T cell receptor beta chains were read from a single sample in a study of blood T cell repertoires in COVID-19. Method: immunoSEQ multiplex PCR; TCRdb's copy keeps in-frame clones and lacks some. The sample carries 250,000 to 300,000 clones, 86% recorded once. The specimen was peripheral blood. These receptors were collected from a woman between 25 and 40 years old with COVID-19, enrolled during active disease. Both conserved end residues are trimmed from each CDR3. Each record gives: CDR3 length, V gene, J gene, CDR3 protein.

11	TRBV7-9	TRBJ2-7	ASSLVADYEQY
15	TRBV3-1/TRBV3-2	TRBJ2-5	ASSQPFGSGGLETQY
11	TRBV5-6	TRBJ2-5	ASSLAGYGTQY
13	TRBV27	TRBJ2-1	ASSSRESGLDEQF
11	TRBV30	TRBJ1-2	AWSRTVDYGYT
15	TRBV27	TRBJ2-2	ASSLYIGTENTGELF
12	TRBV7-8	TRBJ1-4	ASSQGTTNEKLF
13	TRBV28	TRBJ2-1	ASSLYRGVYNEQF
13	TRBV19	TRBJ2-7	ASSMRLAGLYEQY
13	TRBV6-2/TRBV6-3	TRBJ2-7	ASSYGPGLYYEQY
9	TRBV30	TRBJ2-7	AWASAYEQY
12	TRBV27	TRBJ2-5	ASSERGAWETQY
12	TRBV13	TRBJ2-1	ASSISWTSGEQF
12	TRBV2	TRBJ1-6	ASSEGVRGSPLH
13	TRBV6-2/TRBV6-3	TRBJ1-5	ASSYSRRGNQPQH
12	TRBV6-5	TRBJ2-5	ASSYGGRVKTQY
12	TRBV5-1	TRBJ1-1	ASRRRGENTEAF
11	TRBV10-3	TRBJ2-1	AISRLDRGEQF
12	TRBV6-5	TRBJ2-5	ASSLRTAQETQY
13	TRBV10-1	TRBJ2-7	ASSDPGTGIYEQY
10	TRBV20-1	TRBJ2-7	SASGAGYEQY
10	TRBV18	TRBJ1-2	ASSRQGGGYT
11	TRBV25-1	TRBJ2-5	ASTRTGVETQY
9	TRBV6-2/TRBV6-3	TRBJ2-7	ASSRTYEQY
14	TRBV5-1	TRBJ1-2	ASSLGRAGGIDGYT
14	TRBV2	TRBJ1-2	ASTERQGAPSYGYT
12	TRBV11-2	TRBJ2-7	ASSSARGKYEQY
14	TRBV2	TRBJ2-3	ASSSGTSGYGDTQY